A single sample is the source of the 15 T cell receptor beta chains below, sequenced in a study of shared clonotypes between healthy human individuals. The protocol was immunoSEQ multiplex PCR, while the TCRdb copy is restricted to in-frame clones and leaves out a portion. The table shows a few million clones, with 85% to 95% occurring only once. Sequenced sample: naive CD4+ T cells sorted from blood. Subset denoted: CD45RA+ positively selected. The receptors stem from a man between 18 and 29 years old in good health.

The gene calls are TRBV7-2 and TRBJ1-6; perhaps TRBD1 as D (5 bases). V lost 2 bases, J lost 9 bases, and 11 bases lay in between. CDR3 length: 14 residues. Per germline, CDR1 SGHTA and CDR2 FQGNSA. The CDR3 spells CASSLIGEGSPLHF. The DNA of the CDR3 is TGTGCCAGCAGCTTAATAGGGGAGGGTTCACCCCTCCACTTT. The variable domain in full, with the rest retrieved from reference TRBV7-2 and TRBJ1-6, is GAGVSQSPSNKVTEKGKDVELRCDPISGHTALYWYRQSLGQGLEFLIYFQGNSAPDKSGLPSDRFSAERTGGSVSTLTIQRTQQEDSAVYLCASSLIGEGSPLHFGNGTRLTVT.

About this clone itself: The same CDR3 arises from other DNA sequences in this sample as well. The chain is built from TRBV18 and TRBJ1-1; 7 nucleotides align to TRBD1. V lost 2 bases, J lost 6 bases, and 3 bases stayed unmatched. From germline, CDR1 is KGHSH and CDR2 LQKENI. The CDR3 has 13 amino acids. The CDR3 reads CASSPRQGAEAFF. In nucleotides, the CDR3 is TGTGCCAGCTCACCAAGGCAGGGGGCTGAAGCTTTCTTT.

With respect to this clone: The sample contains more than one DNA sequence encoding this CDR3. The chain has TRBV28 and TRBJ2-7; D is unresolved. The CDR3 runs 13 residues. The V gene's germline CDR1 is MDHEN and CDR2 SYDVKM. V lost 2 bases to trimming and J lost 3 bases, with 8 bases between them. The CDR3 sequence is CASSLGSVYEQYF. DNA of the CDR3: TGTGCCAGCAGTTTAGGCAGTGTCTACGAGCAGTACTTC.

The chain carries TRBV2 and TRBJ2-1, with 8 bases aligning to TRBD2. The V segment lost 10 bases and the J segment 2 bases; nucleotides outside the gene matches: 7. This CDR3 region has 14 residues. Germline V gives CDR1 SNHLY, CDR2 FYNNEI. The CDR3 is CATISGATYNEQFF. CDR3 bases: TGTGCCACCATTAGCGGGGCCACCTACAATGAGCAGTTCTTC.

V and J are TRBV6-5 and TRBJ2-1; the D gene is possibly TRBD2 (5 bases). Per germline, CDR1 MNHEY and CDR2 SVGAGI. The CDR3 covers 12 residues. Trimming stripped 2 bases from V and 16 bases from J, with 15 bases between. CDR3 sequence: CASSYRQRDLFF. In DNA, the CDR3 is TGTGCCAGCAGTTACCGGCAGAGGGATCTTTTCTTC.

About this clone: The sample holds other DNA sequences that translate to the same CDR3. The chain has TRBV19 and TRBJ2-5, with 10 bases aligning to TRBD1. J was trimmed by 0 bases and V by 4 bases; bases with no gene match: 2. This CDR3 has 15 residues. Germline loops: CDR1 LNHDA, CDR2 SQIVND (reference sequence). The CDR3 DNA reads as TGTGCCAGTAGTAAGGGACAGGGGTACCAAGAGACCCAGTACTTC. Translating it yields CASSKGQGYQETQYF. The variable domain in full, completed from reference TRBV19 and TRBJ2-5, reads DGGITQSPKYLFRKEGQNVTLSCEQNLNHDAMYWYRQDPGQGLRLIYYSQIVNDFQKGDIAEGYSVSREKKESFPLTVTSAQKNPTAFYLCASSKGQGYQETQYFGPGTRLLVL.

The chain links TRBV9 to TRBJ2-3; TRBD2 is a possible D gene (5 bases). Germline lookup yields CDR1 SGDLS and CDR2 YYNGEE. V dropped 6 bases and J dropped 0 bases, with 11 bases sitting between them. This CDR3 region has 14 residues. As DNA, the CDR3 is TGTGCCAGCACGGGGAACCCTAGCACAGATACGCAGTATTTT. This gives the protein CASTGNPSTDTQYF. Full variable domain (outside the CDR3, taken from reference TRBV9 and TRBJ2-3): DSGVTQTPKHLITATGQRVTLRCSPRSGDLSVYWYQQSLDQGLQFLIQYYNGEERAKGNILERFSAQQFPDLHSELNLSSLELGDSALYFCASTGNPSTDTQYFGPGTRLTVL.

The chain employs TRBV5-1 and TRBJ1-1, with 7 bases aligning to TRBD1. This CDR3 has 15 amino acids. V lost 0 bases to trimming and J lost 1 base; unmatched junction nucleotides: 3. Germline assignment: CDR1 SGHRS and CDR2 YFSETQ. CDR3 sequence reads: CASSLERGRNTEAFF. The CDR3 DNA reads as TGCGCCAGCAGCTTGGAGAGGGGGCGGAACACTGAAGCTTTCTTT.

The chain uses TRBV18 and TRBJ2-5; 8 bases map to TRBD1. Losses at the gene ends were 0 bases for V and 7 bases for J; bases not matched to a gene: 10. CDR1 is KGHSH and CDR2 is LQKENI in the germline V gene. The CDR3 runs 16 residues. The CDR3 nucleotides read TGTGCCAGCTCACCACCGGTCTCAGGGGGCTTTGGGACCCAGTACTTC. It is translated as CASSPPVSGGFGTQYF.

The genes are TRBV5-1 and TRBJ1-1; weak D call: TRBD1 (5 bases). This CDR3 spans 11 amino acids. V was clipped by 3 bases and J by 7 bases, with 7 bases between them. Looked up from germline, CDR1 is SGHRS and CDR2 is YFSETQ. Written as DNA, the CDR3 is TGCGCCAGCAGCTGGGGGGTTGAAGCTTTCTTT. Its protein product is CASSWGVEAFF.

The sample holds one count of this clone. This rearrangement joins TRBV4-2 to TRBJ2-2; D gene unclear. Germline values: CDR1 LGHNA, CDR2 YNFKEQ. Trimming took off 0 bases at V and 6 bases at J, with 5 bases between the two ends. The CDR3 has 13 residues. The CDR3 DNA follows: TGTGCCAGCAGCCAAGAAGGGCCCGGGGAGCTGTTTTTT. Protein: CASSQEGPGELFF.

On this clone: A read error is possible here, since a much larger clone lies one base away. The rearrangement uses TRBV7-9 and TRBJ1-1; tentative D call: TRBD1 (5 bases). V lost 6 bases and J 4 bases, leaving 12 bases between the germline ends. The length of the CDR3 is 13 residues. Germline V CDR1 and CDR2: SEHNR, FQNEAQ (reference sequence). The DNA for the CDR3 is TGTGCCAGCAGGTCACAGGTGAGCACTGAAGCTTTCTTT. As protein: CASRSQVSTEAFF.

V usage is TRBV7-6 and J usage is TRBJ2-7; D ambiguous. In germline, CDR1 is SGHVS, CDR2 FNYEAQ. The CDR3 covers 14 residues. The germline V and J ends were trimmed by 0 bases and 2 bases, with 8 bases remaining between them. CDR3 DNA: TGTGCCAGCAGCTTAGCAGGGAAGGCCTACGAGCAGTACTTC. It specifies CASSLAGKAYEQYF.

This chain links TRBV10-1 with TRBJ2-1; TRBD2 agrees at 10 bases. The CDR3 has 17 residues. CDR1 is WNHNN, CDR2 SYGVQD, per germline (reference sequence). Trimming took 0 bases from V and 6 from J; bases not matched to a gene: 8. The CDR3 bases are TGCGCCAGCAGTGAGTCGACTCGGGCTAGCGGGGGCAATGAGCAGTTCTTC. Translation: CASSESTRASGGNEQFF.

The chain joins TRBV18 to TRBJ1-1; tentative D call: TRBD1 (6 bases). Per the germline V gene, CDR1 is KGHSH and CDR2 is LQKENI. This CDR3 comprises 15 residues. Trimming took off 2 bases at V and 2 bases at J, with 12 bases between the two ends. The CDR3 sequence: CASSPGGGINTEAFF. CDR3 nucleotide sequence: TGTGCCAGCTCACCAGGGGGGGGCATAAACACTGAAGCTTTCTTT.